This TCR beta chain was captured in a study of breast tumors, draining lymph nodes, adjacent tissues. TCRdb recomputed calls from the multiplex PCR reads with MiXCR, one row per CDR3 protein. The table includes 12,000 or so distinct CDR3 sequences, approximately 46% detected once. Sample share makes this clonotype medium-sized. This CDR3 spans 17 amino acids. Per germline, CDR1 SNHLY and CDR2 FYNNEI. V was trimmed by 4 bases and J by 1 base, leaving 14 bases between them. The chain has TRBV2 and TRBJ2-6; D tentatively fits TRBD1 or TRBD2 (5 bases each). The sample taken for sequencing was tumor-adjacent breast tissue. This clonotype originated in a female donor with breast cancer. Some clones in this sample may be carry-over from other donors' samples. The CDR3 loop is CASSAGALSSGANVLTF. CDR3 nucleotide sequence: TGTGCCAGCAGTGCCGGGGCTCTGTCTTCTGGGGCCAACGTCCTGACTTTC.